These 18 T cell receptor beta chains originate from one sample sequenced in a study of identical twins. One entry per CDR3 protein results from TCRdb running MiXCR on the 5' RACE reads. The sample records some 500,000 distinct CDR3 sequences, around a tenth being singletons. These data also formed part of another study, on yellow fever vaccine responses in identical twins.

The sequencing sample was made of PBMCs. The receptors were sampled from a woman under 30 in good health.

In this sample, this clonotype turned up a few times. This chain connects TRBV12-3 or TRBV12-4 to TRBJ2-3; no reliable D call. V dropped 7 bases and J dropped 5 bases, with 13 bases sitting between them. This CDR3 comprises 13 residues. The DNA of the CDR3 is TGTGCCAGCACCGACCAAATGGGAGATACGCAGTATTTT. This codes for CASTDQMGDTQYF.

The chain employs TRBV20-1 and TRBJ1-4, with 8 bases identical to TRBD1. This CDR3 has 15 residues. The ends lost 5 bases at V and 3 bases at J; junction bases unmatched: 8. Germline CDR1 DFQATT, CDR2 SNEGSKA (reference sequence). CDR3 sequence (DNA): TGCAGTGCTCCGGACAGGGTAGAAGCTAATGAAAAACTGTTTTTT. Translating gives CSAPDRVEANEKLFF.

This clonotype has more than one count but fewer than ten. The chain links TRBV12-3 or TRBV12-4 to TRBJ1-2; D ambiguous. The CDR3 is 13 amino acids. V gave up 6 bases and J gave up 2 bases, with 10 bases separating them. In DNA form, the CDR3 reads TGTGCCAGCAGACCTCAGAGCAACTATGGCTACACCTTC. Its protein is CASRPQSNYGYTF.

A few counts support this clonotype. The chain couples TRBV29-1 to TRBJ2-2, with D possibly TRBD2 on 6 matching bases. Germline CDR1 is SQVTM and CDR2 is ANQGSEA. The CDR3 length is 12 residues. Trimming took off 5 bases at V and 11 bases at J, with 15 bases between the two ends. Here the CDR3 reads CSVRQEGTELFF. CDR3 DNA sequence: TGCAGCGTTCGCCAGGAGGGTACAGAGCTGTTTTTT.

This clonotype was observed many times. This rearrangement joins TRBV2 to TRBJ2-2; D gene unclear. The V end was cut by 8 bases, the J end by 4 bases, with 8 bases between. CDR3 length: 12 residues. Per the germline V gene, CDR1 is SNHLY and CDR2 is FYNNEI. CDR3 bases: TGTGCCAGCCTCGATAGCACCGGGGAGCTGTTTTTT. Its protein is CASLDSTGELFF.

The chain links TRBV30 to TRBJ2-2; D gene ambiguous. The V and J ends lost 3 bases and 2 bases respectively, with 10 bases between them. The CDR3 contains 14 residues. The germline CDR1 and CDR2 sequences are GTSNPN and SVGIG (reference sequence). The CDR3 DNA is TGTGCCTGGAGGGGCGGAACTAACACCGGGGAGCTGTTTTTT. Encoded protein: CAWRGGTNTGELFF.

This clonotype was seen ten or more times. The V gene is TRBV5-1, the J gene TRBJ2-3, with TRBD1 as a possible D gene (6 bases). V was shortened by 4 bases and J by 0 bases, with 12 bases between the two germline ends. The CDR3 sequence is 15 residues long. Germline CDR1 and CDR2: SGHRS and YFSETQ. CDR3 in amino acids: CASSVDRTSTDTQYF. CDR3 nucleotides: TGCGCCAGCAGCGTGGACAGAACTAGCACAGATACGCAGTATTTT.

This chain joins TRBV27 and TRBJ2-1, with 8 bases aligning to TRBD2. Looked up from germline, CDR1 is MNHEY and CDR2 is SMNVEV (reference sequence). V shed 4 bases and J 2 bases; nucleotides not matched to a gene: 7. CDR3 length: 16 amino acids. The CDR3 spells CASSSPGSGAYNEQFF. CDR3 DNA: TGTGCCAGCAGTTCCCCGGGTAGCGGGGCCTACAATGAGCAGTTCTTC.

This clonotype showed up many times. DNA of the CDR3: TGTGCCAGCAGCCGCACTCCCCAAGCTTATGGCTACACCTTC. It encodes CASSRTPQAYGYTF. The chain carries TRBV7-9 and TRBJ1-2, with no clear D. V was shortened by 5 bases and J by 5 bases, with 15 bases between the two germline ends. Germline CDR1 and CDR2: SEHNR and FQNEAQ (reference sequence). This CDR3 contains 14 residues.

This clonotype was detected a few times. The chain is built from TRBV6-2 or TRBV6-3 and TRBJ1-1; D unclear. The CDR3 sequence is 14 residues long. V lost 4 bases, J lost 7 bases, and 16 bases lay in between. CDR1 is MNHEY and CDR2 is SVGEGT in the germline V gene. CDR3 sequence: CASSSTTEILEAFF. DNA of the CDR3: TGTGCCAGCAGTTCCACGACTGAGATACTTGAAGCTTTCTTT.

This rearrangement joins TRBV20-1 to TRBJ1-1; 7 nucleotides line up with TRBD1. Germline V gene data show CDR1 as DFQATT and CDR2 as SNEGSKA (reference sequence). The CDR3 loop spans 13 amino acids. The J segment lost 1 base and the V segment lost 6 bases, leaving 5 bases of the junction unmatched. CDR3 loop: CSAPGQQNTEAFF. The CDR3 DNA is TGCAGTGCCCCGGGACAGCAGAACACTGAAGCTTTCTTT.

The chain has TRBV5-5 and TRBJ2-5, with D unresolved. CDR1 SGHKS and CDR2 YYEKEE come from the germline V gene (reference sequence). Trimming shortened V by 1 base and J by 5 bases, and 15 bases separated the two germline ends. This CDR3 contains 15 residues. This CDR3 is CASSLSAQPLETQYF. In DNA, the CDR3 is TGTGCCAGCAGCTTGTCGGCGCAGCCACTGGAGACCCAGTACTTC.

V is TRBV11-2 and J is TRBJ2-3; D possibly corresponds to TRBD1 (6 bases). This CDR3 contains 15 residues. Germline V gene sequence: CDR1 SGHAT, CDR2 FQNNGV. V was pared by 7 bases and J by 4 bases, with 18 bases between. The CDR3 coding sequence is TGTGCCAGCACACACGGTCAGGGGCGCCCAGATACGCAGTATTTT. Protein: CASTHGQGRPDTQYF.

This clonotype has just a few counts. Compared with germline, one end of the junction differs, possibly owing to a read error. The rearrangement uses TRBV19 and TRBJ2-1; 8 positions match TRBD1. The germline gives CDR1 LNHDA, CDR2 SQIVND (reference sequence). This CDR3 is 13 amino acids long. The CDR3 loop is CASSIGLTGEQFF. The CDR3 bases are TGTGCCAGTAGCATAGGGCTGACAGGGGAACAGTTCTTC.

This clonotype has ten or more counts. The chain couples TRBV12-3 or TRBV12-4 to TRBJ1-4; perhaps TRBD1 as D (5 bases). The CDR3 extends over 12 amino acids. V shed 1 base and J shed 11 bases, with 8 bases lying between them. The CDR3 sequence: CASSLGEGKLFF. The DNA of the CDR3 is TGTGCCAGCAGTTTAGGGGAGGGGAAACTGTTTTTT.

In this sample, this clonotype turned up a few times. V gene TRBV4-3 combines with J gene TRBJ2-5; TRBD1 might be the D (5 bases). Trimming cost V 1 base and J 5 bases, with 14 bases left between them. Germline V gives CDR1 LGHNA, CDR2 YSLEER. The CDR3 has 15 amino acids. CDR3 bases: TGCGCCAGCAGCCAAGTCCCCGACAGTCGGGAGACCCAGTACTTC. Amino acids: CASSQVPDSRETQYF.

This clonotype was picked up many times. The CDR3 here is CATSDGEISEQFF. CDR3 nucleotides: TGCGCCACCTCGGACGGAGAGATTTCTGAGCAGTTCTTC. The rearrangement links TRBV10-2 to TRBJ2-1; D remains unclear. Germline assignment: CDR1 WSHSY and CDR2 SAAADI. The CDR3 extends over 13 amino acids. The V and J ends lost 10 bases and 9 bases respectively, with 19 bases between them.

This sequence joins TRBV29-1 and TRBJ2-1; 9 positions agree with TRBD2. The CDR3 covers 15 residues. Germline V lookup: CDR1 SQVTM, CDR2 ANQGSEA. V shed 5 bases, J shed 7 bases, and the junction held 12 bases outside the gene matches. Here the CDR3 DNA reads TGCAGCGTTATGCCTAGCGGGGTAGGCTCGAATGAGCAGTTCTTC. Protein product: CSVMPSGVGSNEQFF.